Below, one TCR beta chain is given with its context. Its specificity is not known. In germline, CDR1 is MRHNA, CDR2 SNTAGT. Trimming removed 9 bases from V and 5 bases from J; junction bases left unmatched: 18. The CDR3 runs to 17 residues. This sample was included in a study of cytomegalovirus exposure and HLA in healthy donors. The assay was immunoSEQ multiplex PCR, and TCRdb's table has in-frame clones only and misses some. The sample records approximately 71,000 clones, roughly nine tenths being singletons. Study-wide points: The investigators catalogued 164 TCR beta chains as cytomegalovirus-associated.

The V gene is TRBV6-4, the J gene TRBJ2-3; 9 positions agree with TRBD2. The TCR was taken from a man between 18 and 35 years old in good health and CMV-seronegative. Sequenced sample: PBMCs. The CDR3 nucleotides read TGTGCCAGTCGCGGGTCCCTAGCGGGAAAACGGGGAGATACGCAGTATTTT. The encoded protein is CASRGSLAGKRGDTQYF.